The rows below give T cell receptor beta chains drawn from one sample of a study of cytomegalovirus exposure and HLA in healthy donors. The protocol was immunoSEQ multiplex PCR, while the TCRdb copy is restricted to in-frame clones and leaves out a portion. The sample has about 73,000 clones, 80% seen once. The sequenced material came from PBMCs. Receptors were obtained from a male donor in good health and CMV-seronegative. The CDR3 runs from the conserved cysteine through the conserved F or W. The D gene is left open where the match is weak. Some rows mark clone size as missing; the rest say once, few, many or name a class of expanded clone.

CDR3 length,D gene,J gene,V gene,clone size,CDR3 protein,CDR3 DNA
13,TRBD2,TRBJ2-2,TRBV6-5,NA,CASSAGGTGELFF,TGTGCCAGCAGCGCGGGGGGGACCGGGGAGCTGTTTTTT
15,TRBD1,TRBJ2-7,TRBV18,NA,CASSPSGQGSGEQYF,TGTGCCAGCTCACCCTCGGGACAGGGAAGTGGCGAGCAGTACTTC
16,TRBD1,TRBJ2-1,TRBV5-4,NA,CASSLGGTGLYNEQFF,TGTGCCAGCAGCTTGGGTGGGACAGGGCTCTACAATGAGCAGTTCTTC
15,NA,TRBJ2-3,TRBV2,NA,CASRPTNGPTDTQYF,TGTGCCAGCAGACCCACTAACGGCCCCACAGATACGCAGTATTTT
13,NA,TRBJ2-2,TRBV18,NA,CASSPINTGELFF,TGTGCCAGCTCACCTATAAACACCGGGGAGCTGTTTTTT
16,NA,TRBJ1-2,TRBV4-1,NA,CASSQAGSLPNYGYTF,TGCGCCAGCAGCCAGGCAGGGTCCCTACCTAACTATGGCTACACCTTC
14,TRBD1,TRBJ2-7,TRBV6-1,NA,CASSERQGPYEQCF,TGTGCCAGCAGTGAAAGACAGGGACCCTACGAGCAGTGCTTC
16,NA,TRBJ2-2,TRBV6-1,NA,CASSVGGTTNTGELFF,TGTGCCAGCAGTGTTGGGGGCACGACGAACACCGGGGAGCTGTTTTTT
13,NA,TRBJ1-6,TRBV18,once,CASSAGDRRTLHF,TGTGCCAGCTCAGCAGGAGACCGGAGGACCCTCCACTTT
16,TRBD2,TRBJ2-5,TRBV7-2,once,CASSLVSGGAKETQYF,TGTGCCAGCAGCTTAGTAAGCGGGGGGGCGAAAGAGACCCAGTACTTC